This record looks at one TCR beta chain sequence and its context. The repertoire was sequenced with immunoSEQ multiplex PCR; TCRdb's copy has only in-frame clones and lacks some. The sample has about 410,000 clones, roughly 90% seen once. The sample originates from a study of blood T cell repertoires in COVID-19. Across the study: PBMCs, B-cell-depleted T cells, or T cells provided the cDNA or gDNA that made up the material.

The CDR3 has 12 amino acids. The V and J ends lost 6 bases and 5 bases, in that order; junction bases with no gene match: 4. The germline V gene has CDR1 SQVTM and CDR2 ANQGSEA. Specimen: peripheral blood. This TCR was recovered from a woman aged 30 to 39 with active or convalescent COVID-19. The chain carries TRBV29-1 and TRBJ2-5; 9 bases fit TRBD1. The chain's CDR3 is CSVGTGWETQYF. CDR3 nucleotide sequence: TGCAGCGTAGGGACAGGGTGGGAGACCCAGTACTTC. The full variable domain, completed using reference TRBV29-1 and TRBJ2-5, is SAVISQKPSRDICQRGTSLTIQCQVDSQVTMMFWYRQQPGQSLTLIATANQGSEATYESGFVIDKFPISRPNLTFSTLTVSNMSPEDSSIYLCSVGTGWETQYFGPGTRLLVL.